This TCR beta chain was obtained from a study of T-cell memory formation after mild COVID-19. A single record per CDR3 protein comes from TCRdb applying MiXCR to the 5' RACE reads. The repertoire includes roughly 450,000 distinct CDR3 sequences, 15% to 20% of them detected once, and more than 9% sits in the top ten. Trimming took off 5 bases at V and 1 base at J, with 6 bases between the two ends. This CDR3 region has 14 residues. As for this clonotype: Antigen: not known.

General study results and limits: Pre-infection memory carried some responding clones, suggesting that cross-reactive memory joined. While clones contracting from day 15 to 85 were balanced between CD4 and CD8, later expanders leaned CD4+.

The source is an adult woman who had mild COVID-19 (a few samples of this study predate the infection). Cell type and time point are not known. The chain couples TRBV12-3 or TRBV12-4 to TRBJ2-6; TRBD1 is a possible D gene (5 bases). The sequencing input was PBMCs or a T cell subset sorted from them (not recorded which). CDR3: CASSRQSGANVLTF. CDR3 in DNA: TGTGCCAGCAGTAGACAGTCTGGGGCCAACGTCCTGACTTTC.